Listed below are T cell receptor beta chains from one sample, sequenced in a study of blood T cell repertoires in COVID-19. Some clones are missing from TCRdb's copy, which holds only in-frame ones; the method was immunoSEQ multiplex PCR. The sample has around 200,000 clones; about 83% are singletons. Sample: PBMCs or T cells enriched from blood (not recorded which). These TCRs come from a man aged 35-49 years with acute COVID-19. The CDR3 runs from the conserved cysteine through the conserved F or W. Fields, in order: J gene, clone size, D gene, V gene, CDR3 length, CDR3 protein, CDR3 DNA. D genes are given only for firm matches. Rows may omit the clone size; those that give it use once, few, many or a size class.

J gene: TRBJ1-1; clone size: few; D gene: NA; V gene: TRBV9; CDR3 length: 15; CDR3 protein: CASSVATGRQTEAFF; CDR3 DNA: TGTGCCAGCAGCGTCGCCACCGGGAGGCAGACTGAAGCTTTCTTT
J gene: TRBJ2-3; clone size: NA; D gene: NA; V gene: TRBV24-1; CDR3 length: 12; CDR3 protein: CATGLQADTQYF; CDR3 DNA: TGTGCCACCGGATTACAGGCGGATACGCAGTATTTT
J gene: TRBJ1-3; clone size: NA; D gene: NA; V gene: TRBV29-1; CDR3 length: 11; CDR3 protein: CSVGGADTIYF; CDR3 DNA: TGCAGCGTCGGAGGCGCGGACACCATATATTTT
J gene: TRBJ2-3; clone size: NA; D gene: TRBD2; V gene: TRBV28; CDR3 length: 14; CDR3 protein: CASNPGGSTDTQYF; CDR3 DNA: TGTGCCAGCAACCCGGGAGGCAGCACAGATACGCAGTATTTT
J gene: TRBJ2-7; clone size: NA; D gene: TRBD2; V gene: TRBV28; CDR3 length: 14; CDR3 protein: CASSLGGSSHEQYF; CDR3 DNA: TGTGCCAGCAGTTTGGGGGGGAGTTCCCACGAGCAGTACTTC
J gene: TRBJ1-4; clone size: NA; D gene: NA; V gene: TRBV5-1; CDR3 length: 16; CDR3 protein: CASSPGVSGSNEKLFF; CDR3 DNA: TGCGCCAGCAGCCCCGGGGTTAGCGGTTCTAATGAAAAACTGTTTTTT
J gene: TRBJ1-1; clone size: NA; D gene: NA; V gene: TRBV20-1; CDR3 length: 11; CDR3 protein: CSARRQIEAFF; CDR3 DNA: TGCAGTGCTAGAAGACAGATAGAAGCTTTCTTT
J gene: TRBJ2-1; clone size: NA; D gene: TRBD2; V gene: TRBV29-1; CDR3 length: 15; CDR3 protein: CSVEPQAGAFNEQFF; CDR3 DNA: TGCAGCGTTGAACCTCAGGCGGGAGCTTTCAATGAGCAGTTCTTC
J gene: TRBJ1-3; clone size: NA; D gene: NA; V gene: TRBV7-8; CDR3 length: 14; CDR3 protein: CASSAGPSGNTIYF; CDR3 DNA: TGTGCCAGCAGTGCAGGCCCCTCTGGAAACACCATATATTTT
J gene: TRBJ2-6; clone size: NA; D gene: NA; V gene: TRBV29-1; CDR3 length: 15; CDR3 protein: CSVRTGSSGANVLTF; CDR3 DNA: TGCAGCGTCCGGACGGGAAGCTCTGGGGCCAACGTCCTGACTTTC
J gene: TRBJ2-3; clone size: NA; D gene: TRBD1; V gene: TRBV18; CDR3 length: 16; CDR3 protein: CASLKRTGDNTDTQYF; CDR3 DNA: TGTGCCAGCCTTAAGAGGACAGGGGACAACACAGATACGCAGTATTTT
J gene: TRBJ1-5; clone size: NA; D gene: NA; V gene: TRBV5-5; CDR3 length: 14; CDR3 protein: CASSFARVEQPQHF; CDR3 DNA: TGTGCCAGCAGCTTCGCCAGGGTCGAGCAGCCCCAGCATTTT
J gene: TRBJ2-7; clone size: NA; D gene: NA; V gene: TRBV9; CDR3 length: 15; CDR3 protein: CASSVAGSGSYEQYF; CDR3 DNA: TGTGCCAGCAGCGTAGCTGGAAGCGGATCCTACGAGCAGTACTTC
J gene: TRBJ2-7; clone size: NA; D gene: NA; V gene: TRBV10-3; CDR3 length: 14; CDR3 protein: CAISEQGGASEQYF; CDR3 DNA: TGTGCCATCAGTGAGCAGGGGGGCGCGTCCGAGCAGTACTTC
J gene: TRBJ2-1; clone size: NA; D gene: NA; V gene: TRBV30; CDR3 length: 13; CDR3 protein: CAWKPISNNEQFF; CDR3 DNA: TGTGCCTGGAAGCCCATTTCCAACAATGAGCAGTTCTTC
J gene: TRBJ2-5; clone size: NA; D gene: NA; V gene: TRBV25-1; CDR3 length: 13; CDR3 protein: CASRRRDQETQYF; CDR3 DNA: TGTGCCAGCAGACGGAGGGATCAAGAGACCCAGTACTTC
J gene: TRBJ2-6; clone size: NA; D gene: NA; V gene: TRBV28; CDR3 length: 14; CDR3 protein: CASLSSAGANVLTF; CDR3 DNA: TGTGCCAGCCTCAGTTCCGCTGGGGCCAACGTCCTGACTTTC
J gene: TRBJ1-1; clone size: NA; D gene: TRBD1; V gene: TRBV19; CDR3 length: 14; CDR3 protein: CASRNRGRGTEAFF; CDR3 DNA: TGTGCCAGTAGGAACAGGGGGCGCGGTACTGAAGCTTTCTTT
J gene: TRBJ2-1; clone size: NA; D gene: NA; V gene: TRBV7-6; CDR3 length: 15; CDR3 protein: CASSPASGAFNEQFF; CDR3 DNA: TGTGCCAGCAGCCCAGCCTCGGGAGCATTTAATGAGCAGTTCTTC
J gene: TRBJ2-1; clone size: NA; D gene: NA; V gene: TRBV3-1/TRBV3-2; CDR3 length: 12; CDR3 protein: CASRRPGNEQFF; CDR3 DNA: TGTGCCAGCAGAAGGCCGGGGAATGAGCAGTTCTTC
J gene: TRBJ2-3; clone size: NA; D gene: NA; V gene: TRBV12-3/TRBV12-4; CDR3 length: 13; CDR3 protein: CASSLFSADTQYF; CDR3 DNA: TGTGCCAGCAGTTTGTTTAGTGCAGATACGCAGTATTTT
J gene: TRBJ2-3; clone size: NA; D gene: NA; V gene: TRBV2; CDR3 length: 14; CDR3 protein: CASSGQRNTDTQYF; CDR3 DNA: TGTGCCAGCAGTGGACAGAGGAATACAGATACGCAGTATTTT
J gene: TRBJ1-3; clone size: NA; D gene: NA; V gene: TRBV6-2/TRBV6-3; CDR3 length: 14; CDR3 protein: CASSYGQPGNTIYF; CDR3 DNA: TGTGCCAGCAGTTACGGACAGCCGGGAAACACCATATATTTT
J gene: TRBJ2-7; clone size: NA; D gene: NA; V gene: TRBV5-6; CDR3 length: 12; CDR3 protein: CASSRGTYEQYF; CDR3 DNA: TGTGCCAGCAGCCGGGGGACCTACGAGCAGTACTTC
J gene: TRBJ2-5; clone size: NA; D gene: TRBD1; V gene: TRBV7-7; CDR3 length: 13; CDR3 protein: CASSSDRQETQYF; CDR3 DNA: TGTGCCAGCAGCTCGGACAGGCAAGAGACCCAGTACTTC
J gene: TRBJ1-2; clone size: few; D gene: NA; V gene: TRBV10-3; CDR3 length: 13; CDR3 protein: CASRLLTNYGYTF; CDR3 DNA: TGTGCCAGCAGACTTTTGACTAACTATGGCTACACCTTC
J gene: TRBJ2-7; clone size: NA; D gene: NA; V gene: TRBV30; CDR3 length: 12; CDR3 protein: CAWTGGGYEQYF; CDR3 DNA: TGTGCCTGGACGGGGGGCGGCTACGAGCAGTACTTC
J gene: TRBJ1-1; clone size: once; D gene: NA; V gene: TRBV5-1; CDR3 length: 14; CDR3 protein: CASSLGDFRGEAFF; CDR3 DNA: TGCGCCAGCAGCTTGGGCGATTTTCGGGGGGAGGCTTTCTTT
J gene: TRBJ1-2; clone size: NA; D gene: TRBD1; V gene: TRBV27; CDR3 length: 14; CDR3 protein: CASSYLDRGGGYTF; CDR3 DNA: TGTGCCAGCAGCTACTTGGACAGGGGGGGTGGCTACACCTTC
J gene: TRBJ2-2; clone size: NA; D gene: NA; V gene: TRBV25-1; CDR3 length: 11; CDR3 protein: CATLLAGELFF; CDR3 DNA: TGTGCCACTCTCCTTGCCGGGGAGCTGTTTTTT
J gene: TRBJ2-1; clone size: NA; D gene: NA; V gene: TRBV21-1; CDR3 length: 15; CDR3 protein: CASSKVDYGVYEQFF; CDR3 DNA: TGTGCCAGCAGCAAAGTTGACTACGGGGTCTATGAGCAGTTCTTC
J gene: TRBJ1-1; clone size: NA; D gene: TRBD1; V gene: TRBV19; CDR3 length: 13; CDR3 protein: CASSIPPTGEAFF; CDR3 DNA: TGTGCCAGTAGTATTCCTCCGACAGGGGAAGCTTTCTTT
J gene: TRBJ1-5; clone size: NA; D gene: NA; V gene: TRBV18; CDR3 length: 16; CDR3 protein: CASSPPDGGARQPQHF; CDR3 DNA: TGTGCCAGCTCACCACCGGATGGGGGGGCTAGACAGCCCCAGCATTTT
J gene: TRBJ1-1; clone size: NA; D gene: TRBD1; V gene: TRBV5-8; CDR3 length: 14; CDR3 protein: CASSLTGGNTEAFF; CDR3 DNA: TGTGCCAGCAGCTTGACAGGGGGAAACACTGAAGCTTTCTTT
J gene: TRBJ1-6; clone size: NA; D gene: TRBD1; V gene: TRBV12-3/TRBV12-4; CDR3 length: 13; CDR3 protein: CASRGQGDSPLHF; CDR3 DNA: TGTGCCAGCAGGGGACAGGGCGACTCACCCCTCCACTTT
J gene: TRBJ2-1; clone size: NA; D gene: NA; V gene: TRBV4-1; CDR3 length: 14; CDR3 protein: CASSQETGYNEQFF; CDR3 DNA: TGCGCCAGCAGCCAAGAGACGGGATACAATGAGCAGTTCTTC
J gene: TRBJ2-7; clone size: once; D gene: TRBD2; V gene: TRBV30; CDR3 length: 17; CDR3 protein: CAWAGTSGTSHPYEQYF; CDR3 DNA: TGTGCCTGGGCCGGGACTAGCGGCACCTCCCACCCCTACGAGCAGTACTTC
J gene: TRBJ2-3; clone size: NA; D gene: TRBD1; V gene: TRBV2; CDR3 length: 13; CDR3 protein: CATQETGADTQYF; CDR3 DNA: TGTGCCACCCAGGAGACAGGGGCAGATACGCAGTATTTT
J gene: TRBJ2-1; clone size: NA; D gene: NA; V gene: TRBV7-8; CDR3 length: 12; CDR3 protein: CASSRQRSEQFF; CDR3 DNA: TGTGCCAGCAGCAGACAGCGAAGTGAGCAGTTCTTC
J gene: TRBJ2-7; clone size: NA; D gene: NA; V gene: TRBV6-2/TRBV6-3; CDR3 length: 13; CDR3 protein: CASSLLRPNEQYF; CDR3 DNA: TGTGCCAGCAGTCTCCTACGTCCTAACGAGCAGTACTTC
J gene: TRBJ1-2; clone size: NA; D gene: NA; V gene: TRBV28; CDR3 length: 16; CDR3 protein: CASRSGGEMVVGGYTF; CDR3 DNA: TGTGCCAGCAGATCGGGGGGCGAGATGGTGGTTGGCGGCTACACCTTC
J gene: TRBJ1-1; clone size: few; D gene: TRBD1; V gene: TRBV27; CDR3 length: 14; CDR3 protein: CASSQGQGGTEAFF; CDR3 DNA: TGTGCCAGCAGCCAGGGCCAGGGGGGTACTGAAGCTTTCTTT
J gene: TRBJ2-1; clone size: NA; D gene: TRBD2; V gene: TRBV7-2; CDR3 length: 16; CDR3 protein: CASSLPLAGGHPEQFF; CDR3 DNA: TGTGCCAGCAGCTTACCCCTAGCGGGAGGCCACCCTGAGCAGTTCTTC
J gene: TRBJ2-1; clone size: NA; D gene: TRBD2; V gene: TRBV7-9; CDR3 length: 15; CDR3 protein: CASSLLAGGLNEQFF; CDR3 DNA: TGTGCCAGCAGCTTACTCGCGGGAGGTTTAAATGAGCAGTTCTTC
J gene: TRBJ1-3; clone size: NA; D gene: TRBD1; V gene: TRBV7-7; CDR3 length: 15; CDR3 protein: CASSPATGPGNTIYF; CDR3 DNA: TGTGCTAGCAGCCCAGCGACAGGGCCGGGAAACACCATATATTTT
J gene: TRBJ2-2; clone size: NA; D gene: NA; V gene: TRBV25-1; CDR3 length: 14; CDR3 protein: CASSETGITGELFF; CDR3 DNA: TGTGCCAGCAGTGAGACAGGCATAACCGGGGAGCTGTTTTTT
J gene: TRBJ1-5; clone size: few; D gene: TRBD1; V gene: TRBV6-5; CDR3 length: 14; CDR3 protein: CASSLQGRHQPQHF; CDR3 DNA: TGTGCCAGCAGTTTACAGGGGCGTCATCAGCCCCAGCATTTT
J gene: TRBJ1-1; clone size: NA; D gene: NA; V gene: TRBV4-3; CDR3 length: 13; CDR3 protein: CASRQQANTEAFF; CDR3 DNA: TGCGCCAGCAGACAACAGGCGAACACTGAAGCTTTCTTT
J gene: TRBJ2-7; clone size: NA; D gene: NA; V gene: TRBV27; CDR3 length: 14; CDR3 protein: CASSLRGSIYEQYF; CDR3 DNA: TGTGCCAGCAGTTTGAGGGGGTCTATCTACGAGCAGTACTTC
J gene: TRBJ1-1; clone size: few; D gene: TRBD1; V gene: TRBV6-5; CDR3 length: 14; CDR3 protein: CASSPQGKNTEAFF; CDR3 DNA: TGTGCCAGCAGTCCACAGGGGAAGAACACTGAAGCTTTCTTT
J gene: TRBJ1-1; clone size: NA; D gene: NA; V gene: TRBV11-2; CDR3 length: 16; CDR3 protein: CASSPTSGSGVREAFF; CDR3 DNA: TGTGCCAGCAGCCCGACCTCAGGGAGCGGGGTGAGAGAAGCTTTCTTT
J gene: TRBJ1-1; clone size: NA; D gene: TRBD1; V gene: TRBV19; CDR3 length: 15; CDR3 protein: CASKDRGYGDTEAFF; CDR3 DNA: TGTGCCAGTAAGGACAGGGGGTACGGGGACACTGAAGCTTTCTTT
J gene: TRBJ1-4; clone size: once; D gene: TRBD1; V gene: TRBV5-4; CDR3 length: 16; CDR3 protein: CASSFPNAGGMEKLFF; CDR3 DNA: TGTGCCAGCAGCTTTCCTAACGCAGGGGGAATGGAAAAACTGTTTTTT
J gene: TRBJ1-4; clone size: few; D gene: TRBD1; V gene: TRBV9; CDR3 length: 15; CDR3 protein: CASTSDRGPNEKLFF; CDR3 DNA: TGTGCCAGCACCTCGGACAGGGGTCCTAATGAAAAACTGTTTTTT
J gene: TRBJ1-2; clone size: NA; D gene: NA; V gene: TRBV5-4; CDR3 length: 17; CDR3 protein: CASSPGDWGTIDYGYTF; CDR3 DNA: TGTGCCAGCAGCCCTGGGGACTGGGGGACGATCGACTATGGCTACACCTTC
J gene: TRBJ1-5; clone size: NA; D gene: TRBD1; V gene: TRBV19; CDR3 length: 16; CDR3 protein: CASSKNPGQAYQPQHF; CDR3 DNA: TGTGCCAGTAGTAAAAACCCAGGACAGGCTTATCAGCCCCAGCATTTT
J gene: TRBJ2-3; clone size: NA; D gene: NA; V gene: TRBV5-1; CDR3 length: 14; CDR3 protein: CASSPGDSTDTQYF; CDR3 DNA: TGCGCCAGCAGCCCGGGTGATAGCACAGATACGCAGTATTTT